The sequence of this TCR beta chain was determined in a study of T-cell reconstitution after alpha-beta-depleted transplantation in children. Germline CDR1 and CDR2: MDHEN and SYDVKM. V dropped 8 bases and J dropped 5; count of bases not matched to a gene: 13. The CDR3 contains 16 residues. This clonotype was observed a few times. Its antigen is unknown. The TCRbeta library was prepared with unique molecular identifiers. One entry per CDR3 protein results from TCRdb running MiXCR on the PCR reads. The sample includes some 200,000 distinct CDR3 sequences, approximately 7% seen only once; the top ten take around 5%. Overall study findings and caveats: At around two months after transplant, the alpha-beta T cells were reportedly derived from several hundred expanded clones that came from non-depleted graft cells. Surviving recipient T cells and thymic progenitors accounted for the high day-60 TCRbeta diversity observed in some patients. A year had passed since transplant, and T-cell counts and diversity by then came mostly from newly produced T cells.

This receptor was obtained from a boy aged 2 to 10 with acute lymphoblastic leukemia, due to receive a stem cell transplant. The genes are TRBV28 and TRBJ2-5; 11 nucleotides align to TRBD2. The specimen was PBMCs, collected before TCRalphabeta/CD19-depleted stem cell transplant. As DNA, the CDR3 is TGTGCCAGCTCTACTATTGGACTAGCGGGCCGGGAGACCCAGTACTTC. Its translation is CASSTIGLAGRETQYF. The variable domain in full, completed from reference TRBV28 and TRBJ2-5, reads DVKVTQSSRYLVKRTGEKVFLECVQDMDHENMFWYRQDPGLGLRLIYFSYDVKMKEKGDIPEGYSVSREKKERFSLILESASTNQTSMYLCASSTIGLAGRETQYFGPGTRLLVL.